One sample yielded the 8 T cell receptor beta chains listed below, sequenced in a study of T-cell reconstitution after alpha-beta-depleted transplantation in children. Unique molecular identifiers were incorporated when the TCRbeta library was constructed. TCRdb re-analysed the PCR reads in MiXCR, keeping a single row per CDR3 protein. There are around 500,000 distinct CDR3 sequences in the sample; about an eighth occur only once, and 4.5% to 6% lies in the top ten. The starting material was PBMCs from the stem cell graft donor, obtained from the stem cell graft. The receptors were sampled from a human donor who donated a stem cell graft to a child with combined immunodeficiency.

This clonotype was observed a handful of times. The chain combines TRBV12-3 or TRBV12-4 with TRBJ2-3; 9 nucleotides match TRBD2. J gave up 15 bases and V 5 bases, and 9 bases lay outside the gene matches. The CDR3 has 12 residues. The CDR3 reads CASSAGLARYYF. CDR3 DNA: TGTGCCAGCAGTGCGGGACTAGCTCGATACTATTTT.

The chain employs TRBV5-1 and TRBJ1-2, with 9 bases identical to TRBD1. The CDR3 loop spans 14 amino acids. Per germline, CDR1 SGHRS and CDR2 YFSETQ. V shed 4 bases and J 6 bases; nucleotides not matched to a gene: 7. CDR3 in DNA: TGCGCCAGCAGCCAAGCCGGGACAGGGAATGGCTACACCTTC. Translated: CASSQAGTGNGYTF.

This clonotype has just one count. This rearrangement joins TRBV10-3 to TRBJ2-2; 7 bases are a match to TRBD2. CDR3 length: 21 residues. After removal of 3 bases from V and 2 bases from J, the junction contained 21 bases not matched to a gene. Germline assignment: CDR1 ENHRY and CDR2 SYGVKD. CDR3 protein: CAISDSTLAVLTPHNTGELFF. The CDR3 DNA follows: TGTGCCATCAGTGATTCCACGCTAGCGGTGCTTACCCCCCACAACACCGGGGAGCTGTTTTTT.

This sequence joins TRBV6-5 and TRBJ2-1; TRBD1 might be the D (5 bases). Trimming removed 0 bases at V and 5 bases at J, with 14 bases between. The germline V gene has CDR1 MNHEY and CDR2 SVGAGI. The CDR3 is 16 residues long. The CDR3 DNA sequence: TGTGCCAGCAGTTACTCGAACCCGGGCAGGGACAATGAGCAGTTCTTC. Protein: CASSYSNPGRDNEQFF.

This rearrangement joins TRBV12-3 or TRBV12-4 to TRBJ2-3; weak D call: TRBD2 (5 bases). The CDR3 consists of 16 residues. V dropped 2 bases and J dropped 2 bases, with 14 bases sitting between them. CDR3 DNA sequence: TGTGCCAGCAGTTTAAGTCGGGGTGGTTCCACAGATACGCAGTATTTT. Its translation is CASSLSRGGSTDTQYF.

This clonotype was seen repeatedly, ten times or more. The chain carries TRBV27 and TRBJ2-7; a weak D match, TRBD1 (6 bases). CDR3 length equals 14 residues. CDR1 is MNHEY, CDR2 SMNVEV, per germline (reference sequence). V was cut by 3 bases and J by 2 bases, with 11 bases left in between. The CDR3 coding sequence is TGTGCCAGCAGTTTCGGTCAGGGGACCTACGAGCAGTACTTC. This codes for CASSFGQGTYEQYF.

The chain couples TRBV7-8 to TRBJ2-6, with D maybe TRBD1 (6 bases). V gave up 3 bases and J gave up 0 bases, with 12 bases separating them. The CDR3 is 17 residues long. Germline V gene lookup returns CDR1 SGHVS and CDR2 FQNEAQ. The CDR3 nucleotides read TGTGCCAGCAGCTTCCGGGACACCCACTCTGGGGCCAACGTCCTGACTTTC. This encodes CASSFRDTHSGANVLTF.

At least ten counts were recorded for this clonotype. This chain joins TRBV9 and TRBJ2-3, with D possibly being TRBD2 (6 bases). This CDR3 is built from 16 residues. V was cut by 2 bases and J by 4 bases, with 17 bases left in between. Germline CDR1 reads SGDLS; CDR2 reads YYNGEE. The CDR3 loop reads CASSVDREWPSDTQYF. The CDR3 bases are TGTGCCAGCAGCGTGGACCGGGAGTGGCCTTCAGATACGCAGTATTTT.